The 29 T cell receptor beta chains in this list originate from one sample, sequenced in a study of neurological immune-mediated disorders. TCRdb redid the calling of the 5' RACE reads with MiXCR, one entry per CDR3 protein. The table has some 37,000 distinct CDR3 sequences, 9% to 12% seen once. Specimen: PBMCs. The receptors originated from a woman in her twenties or thirties with HTLV-1-associated myelopathy (HAM/TSP).

This clonotype was seen many times. The chain employs TRBV12-3 or TRBV12-4 and TRBJ1-2; D is undetermined. Trimming left V 4 bases short and J 1 base short, with 7 bases between. The CDR3 spans 13 residues. The CDR3 nucleotides are TGTGCCAGCAGTTCAACCAATAACTATGGCTACACCTTC. Translating it yields CASSSTNNYGYTF.

This clonotype was picked up many times. V usage is TRBV10-3 and J usage is TRBJ1-2; unclear D gene. The V gene's germline CDR1 is ENHRY and CDR2 SYGVKD. The CDR3 is 12 residues long. Trimming took 2 bases from V and 5 from J, leaving 6 bases between them. The DNA of the CDR3 is TGTGCCATCAGTGAGATGGAGTATGGCTACACCTTC. It codes for CAISEMEYGYTF.

V usage is TRBV2 and J usage is TRBJ2-2; no firm D call. V gave up 5 bases and J gave up 4 bases, with 11 bases separating them. Germline lookup yields CDR1 SNHLY and CDR2 FYNNEI. This CDR3 is built from 14 residues. The CDR3 coding sequence is TGTGCCAGCAGTTTGTGGAGCCCCACCGGGGAGCTGTTTTTT. Translating it yields CASSLWSPTGELFF. The full variable domain, in which reference TRBV2 and TRBJ2-2 provide the parts outside the CDR3, is EPEVTQTPSHQVTQMGQEVILRCVPISNHLYFYWYRQILGQKVEFLVSFYNNEISEKSEIFDDQFSVERPDGSNFTLKIRSTKLEDSAMYFCASSLWSPTGELFFGEGSRLTVL.

This clonotype was seen at least ten times. The chain joins TRBV20-1 to TRBJ2-7; 8 bases map to TRBD1. Unmatched junction bases numbered 9, after V lost 4 bases and J lost 7 bases. In germline, CDR1 is DFQATT, CDR2 SNEGSKA (reference sequence). The CDR3 sequence is 13 residues long. As DNA, the CDR3 is TGCAGTGCTAATGACAGGGGAGTGGGGGAGCAGTACTTC. Protein: CSANDRGVGEQYF.

The table lists this clonotype with many counts. J is TRBJ1-2 and V is TRBV12-3 or TRBV12-4; tentatively, D is TRBD1 (5 bases). The CDR3 consists of 13 residues. The V gene lost 5 bases and the J gene lost 3 bases, with 10 bases spanning the gap. The CDR3: CASSPRRDYGYTF. The CDR3 DNA is TGTGCCAGCAGTCCCCGCAGGGACTATGGCTACACCTTC.

This clonotype showed up many times. The rearrangement links TRBV6-1 to TRBJ1-5; D is unclear. The CDR3 runs 13 residues. Germline V gene sequence: CDR1 MNHNS, CDR2 SASEGT. Trimming removed 6 bases from V and 6 bases from J, with 12 bases in between. CDR3 nucleotide sequence: TGTGCCAGCAGGCAGGTGACGGGTCAGCCCCAGCATTTT. Residues: CASRQVTGQPQHF.

This clonotype was recorded at least ten times. The chain has TRBV6-6 and TRBJ2-7; 8 nucleotides align to TRBD1. CDR3 length: 12 residues. J was trimmed by 0 bases and V by 9 bases; bases with no gene match: 1. From germline, CDR1 is MNHNY and CDR2 SVGAGI (reference sequence). CDR3 region: CASTGGSYEQYF. The CDR3 DNA reads as TGTGCCAGTACAGGGGGCTCCTACGAGCAGTACTTC.

At least ten counts were recorded for this clonotype. This chain joins TRBV20-1 and TRBJ1-1, with a tentative D call TRBD1 (5 bases). The CDR3 length is 12 residues. CDR1 is DFQATT, CDR2 SNEGSKA, per germline (reference sequence). The V gene lost 3 bases and the J gene lost 3 bases, with 8 bases spanning the gap. The CDR3 sequence is CSARVRDTEAFF. The CDR3 DNA follows: TGCAGTGCTAGGGTCAGGGACACTGAAGCTTTCTTT.

This clonotype came up many times. The DNA of the CDR3 is TGCAGTGCTAGCCGACTTAGCGGGGGCACAGATACGCAGTATTTT. This sequence encodes CSASRLSGGTDTQYF. The V gene is TRBV20-1, the J gene TRBJ2-3; 8 bases fit TRBD2. Germline V gene data show CDR1 as DFQATT and CDR2 as SNEGSKA (reference sequence). The CDR3 loop spans 15 amino acids. Losses at the gene ends were 3 bases for V and 1 base for J; bases not matched to a gene: 6.

Sample share makes this clonotype medium-sized. This rearrangement joins TRBV10-3 to TRBJ1-1; D not resolved. The ends were cut back, 4 bases at V and 8 bases at J, with 8 bases in the middle. Germline V gene data show CDR1 as ENHRY and CDR2 as SYGVKD. The CDR3 loop spans 11 amino acids. The CDR3 nucleotides are TGTGCCATCAGTGTTGGCAGAGAAGCTTTCTTT. Its protein product is CAISVGREAFF.

This clonotype was seen many times. The chain couples TRBV20-1 to TRBJ1-5, with 9 bases identical to TRBD1. CDR3 length equals 12 residues. CDR1 DFQATT and CDR2 SNEGSKA come from the germline V gene (reference sequence). Unmatched junction bases numbered 3, after V lost 5 bases and J lost 7 bases. Written as DNA, the CDR3 is TGCAGTGCTGGACAGGGGTGGCAGCCCCAGCATTTT. Translated: CSAGQGWQPQHF.

The sample holds many counts of this clonotype. V and J are TRBV5-1 and TRBJ2-7, with TRBD1 matching over 10 bases. The CDR3 extends over 16 amino acids. V was clipped by 6 bases and J by 2 bases; unmatched bases: 11. Germline V gene lookup returns CDR1 SGHRS and CDR2 YFSETQ. The CDR3 sequence: CASNNHRDRGPYEQYF. CDR3 DNA: TGCGCCAGCAACAACCACCGGGACAGGGGTCCCTACGAGCAGTACTTC.

This clonotype was seen ten or more times. The chain carries TRBV6-1 and TRBJ2-2, with 8 bases fitting TRBD1. From germline, CDR1 is MNHNS and CDR2 SASEGT. This CDR3 spans 16 amino acids. Losses at the gene ends were 4 bases for V and 5 bases for J; bases not matched to a gene: 9. CDR3 loop: CASSGRTGSRTGELFF. The CDR3 region has the DNA TGTGCCAGCAGTGGGAGGACAGGGTCAAGGACCGGGGAGCTGTTTTTT.

This clonotype has ten or more counts. This chain uses TRBV5-6 with TRBJ2-1; 12 bases are shared with TRBD1. CDR3 length: 15 amino acids. J was trimmed by 6 bases and V by 3 bases; bases with no gene match: 4. Looked up from germline, CDR1 is SGHDT and CDR2 is YYEEEE. This CDR3 is CASSSGTGGINEQFF. The CDR3 DNA reads as TGTGCCAGCAGCTCTGGGACAGGGGGCATCAATGAGCAGTTCTTC.

The table lists this clonotype with many counts. The chain combines TRBV20-1 with TRBJ2-7; 10 positions agree with TRBD1. The CDR3 contains 14 residues. Germline V gene data show CDR1 as DFQATT and CDR2 as SNEGSKA (reference sequence). The junction had 6 bases not matched to a gene; V was cut back by 3 bases and J by 4 bases. CDR3 in DNA: TGCAGTGCTAGGACAGGGGGCGAAGTATACGAGCAGTACTTC. This gives the protein CSARTGGEVYEQYF.

This clonotype was counted many times. The chain employs TRBV20-1 and TRBJ1-2; no reliable D call. With 5 bases removed from V and 0 bases from J, the gap between germline ends came to 10 bases. From germline, CDR1 is DFQATT and CDR2 SNEGSKA (reference sequence). The CDR3 runs to 13 residues. CDR3 loop: CSAVDGTNYGYTF. The CDR3 coding sequence is TGCAGTGCTGTGGACGGAACTAACTATGGCTACACCTTC.

This clonotype was recorded many times. This chain uses TRBV12-3 or TRBV12-4 with TRBJ1-5; weak D call: TRBD1 (5 bases). This CDR3 has 14 residues. Trimming cost V 3 bases and J 4 bases, with 10 bases left between them. The CDR3 DNA is TGTGCCAGCAGTTTGCAGAGGGGAAATCAGCCCCAGCATTTT. This codes for CASSLQRGNQPQHF.

This clonotype appeared many times. The chain links TRBV7-2 to TRBJ1-1; D ambiguous. V lost 4 bases and J lost 0, with 6 bases in between. Germline assignment: CDR1 SGHTA and CDR2 FQGNSA. The CDR3 consists of 13 residues. The CDR3 reads CASSSWMNTEAFF. The DNA of the CDR3 is TGTGCCAGCAGCTCCTGGATGAACACTGAAGCTTTCTTT.

There are many counts of this clonotype. V and J are TRBV5-1 and TRBJ2-2; 10 bases fit TRBD1. Germline lookup yields CDR1 SGHRS and CDR2 YFSETQ. The CDR3 extends over 14 amino acids. Trimming removed 3 bases from V and 4 bases from J; junction bases left unmatched: 0. The CDR3 spells CASSWTGGTGELFF. The CDR3 DNA sequence: TGCGCCAGCAGCTGGACAGGGGGCACCGGGGAGCTGTTTTTT.

This clonotype was observed at least ten times. The chain has TRBV6-1 and TRBJ2-3; 11 bases are shared with TRBD2. The CDR3 is made up of 16 amino acids. The germline V gene has CDR1 MNHNS and CDR2 SASEGT. V lost 4 bases and J lost 4; bases outside the gene matches: 7. The CDR3: CASSASSGGAADTQYF. The CDR3 DNA follows: TGTGCCAGCAGTGCTAGTAGCGGGGGGGCAGCAGATACGCAGTATTTT.

This clonotype occurred many times. The chain employs TRBV12-3 or TRBV12-4 and TRBJ1-2, with D possibly matching TRBD1 (6 bases). Trimming took 3 bases from V and 3 from J, leaving 8 bases between them. The CDR3 consists of 13 residues. The CDR3 loop is CASSLDSYYGYTF. The CDR3 DNA sequence: TGTGCCAGCAGTTTGGACAGTTACTATGGCTACACCTTC.

Many counts were recorded for this clonotype. The rearrangement joins TRBV3-1 to TRBJ2-1; D is perhaps TRBD2 (6 bases). The V gene lost 1 base and the J gene lost 9 bases, with 13 bases spanning the gap. Germline-derived CDR1 and CDR2 are LGHDT and YNNKEL (reference sequence). The CDR3 extends over 14 amino acids. This CDR3 is CASSQARERAEQFF. CDR3 coding DNA: TGTGCCAGCAGCCAAGCGAGGGAGCGGGCTGAGCAGTTCTTC.

This clonotype was seen at least ten times. The V gene is TRBV15, the J gene TRBJ2-3; D perhaps matches TRBD1 (5 bases). CDR3 length: 17 amino acids. Germline V gene data show CDR1 as LNHNV and CDR2 as YYDKDF (reference sequence). V lost 0 bases and J lost 2, with 15 bases in between. The CDR3 DNA follows: TGTGCCACCAGCAGAGAGGTTGCGACAGACCACACAGATACGCAGTATTTT. Translated: CATSREVATDHTDTQYF. The whole variable domain, filled in from reference TRBV15 and TRBJ2-3, reads DAMVIQNPRYQVTQFGKPVTLSCSQTLNHNVMYWYQQKSSQAPKLLFHYYDKDFNNEADTPDNFQSRRPNTSFCFLDIRSPGLGDTAMYLCATSREVATDHTDTQYFGPGTRLTVL.

There are many counts of this clonotype. This sequence joins TRBV24-1 and TRBJ1-5; the D gene is possibly TRBD1 (5 bases). The CDR3 sequence is 19 residues long. Trimming took 0 bases from V and 2 from J, leaving 19 bases between them. From germline, CDR1 is KGHDR and CDR2 SFDVKD. CDR3 coding DNA: TGTGCCACCAGTGATTTGCTCATATTGGGGCCTAGGGGCAATCAGCCCCAGCATTTT. Translation: CATSDLLILGPRGNQPQHF.

By proportion, this clonotype is medium-sized. The rearrangement uses TRBV5-1 and TRBJ1-1; TRBD1 matches at 8 bases. Unmatched junction bases numbered 6, after V lost 4 bases and J lost 1 base. The length of the CDR3 is 15 residues. The V gene's germline CDR1 is SGHRS and CDR2 YFSETQ. In DNA, the CDR3 is TGCGCCAGCAGCCAAAATCAGGGGGCGAACACTGAAGCTTTCTTT. This translates into CASSQNQGANTEAFF.

The sample holds many counts of this clonotype. J is TRBJ2-7 and V is TRBV27; D is perhaps TRBD1 (6 bases). The CDR3 has 14 amino acids. The germline gives CDR1 MNHEY, CDR2 SMNVEV (reference sequence). Trimming took off 3 bases at V and 6 bases at J, with 15 bases between the two ends. The CDR3 DNA follows: TGTGCCAGCAGTTTTAGAGGGGGTCTGGTCGAGCAGTACTTC. This sequence encodes CASSFRGGLVEQYF.

This clonotype showed up many times. V usage is TRBV20-1 and J usage is TRBJ2-7; the match to TRBD1 covers 8 bases. CDR1 DFQATT and CDR2 SNEGSKA come from the germline V gene (reference sequence). V was clipped by 5 bases and J by 0 bases; unmatched bases: 6. The CDR3 sequence is 14 residues long. The CDR3 spells CSAHTGGDSYEQYF. CDR3 nucleotide sequence: TGCAGTGCTCATACAGGGGGAGACTCCTACGAGCAGTACTTC.

This clonotype was observed many times. The V and J genes are TRBV10-3 and TRBJ2-7; D is undetermined. This CDR3 comprises 11 residues. V lost 10 bases and J 5 bases, leaving 12 bases between the germline ends. Germline lookup yields CDR1 ENHRY and CDR2 SYGVKD. The CDR3 nucleotides are TGTGCCACTCGGTCCCGGGACGAGCAGTACTTC. Protein sequence: CATRSRDEQYF.

This clonotype was observed many times. This rearrangement joins TRBV5-1 to TRBJ1-3; D gene unclear. Trimming stripped 4 bases from V and 0 bases from J, with 14 bases between. The CDR3 runs 16 residues. Germline CDR1 SGHRS, CDR2 YFSETQ. CDR3 coding DNA: TGCGCCAGCAGCCCCCTCGGAGGCGTCTCTGGAAACACCATATATTTT. The encoded protein is CASSPLGGVSGNTIYF.